This T cell receptor (beta chain) was retrieved from a study of identical twins (dated by TCRdb to 2016 to 2018). About the investigation overall: To test whether fetal clonotypes persist, the study used deep sequencing on TCR alpha and beta repertoires from monozygotic twins, unrelated adults of various ages, and cord blood. Replicate twin experiments were performed at different times using different library preparation protocols to rule out contamination.

On the study overall, not on this receptor specifically: Out-of-frame TCR alpha sharing in monozygotic twins was systematically underestimated by recombination models, whereas sharing between unrelated individuals was in agreement with the recombination models. Compared with coincidental sharing between unrelated individuals, an excess of low generation-probability sequences was observed among out-of-frame TCR alpha sequences shared between twins. Fewer insertions were carried by abundant cord blood beta clonotypes; a weaker similar trend was observed in young adult naive repertoires, while no such trend was observed in memory repertoires. Conclusions relied on cross-sectional statistical analysis, since the same donors could not be followed over many years. Zero-insertion analyses could be partly confounded by invariant T cells such as MAIT and iNKT, although diverse VJ usage argued against such confounding for most clonotypes. In beta out-of-frame sequences, excess twin sharing was weaker, because having fewer shared sequences lowered the signal-to-noise ratio.

This clonotype occurred a few times. The antigen it binds to is not known. Base qualities are not provided; no much larger clone lies one nucleotide away. The receptor library was made with 5' RACE. The sequencer was an Illumina HiSeq 2000. Template switching added a universal primer binding site, and the final cDNA carried a unique molecular identifier that allowed TCR cDNA molecules to be counted accurately. Specific primers in the conserved constant-segment region were used to synthesize first-strand cDNA for TCR alpha and beta chains. Each cDNA library was double barcoded, with a SMART-Mk sample barcode plus Illumina barcodes, to control for contamination. TruSeq adapter sequences along with Illumina sample barcodes were introduced in two successive PCR steps. The TCR alpha and beta cDNA libraries were sequenced on the Illumina HiSeq platform using custom primers. The authors' analysis ran thus. MiGEC processed the raw reads to extract unique molecular identifiers, while MiXCR was used to determine the CDR3 positions. For each individual, recombination models were inferred using an EM algorithm with the repgenHMM and IGoR tools. The analysis of shared clonotypes was done with the tcR package in R, with sharing normalized by the product of cloneset sizes. To study raw recombination without the effects of thymic and clonal selection, out-of-frame nonproductive sequences were analyzed. The raw public reads went through TCRdb reprocessing: fastp at Q25, MiXCR clone calling, in-frame beta chains kept. Entries that share a CDR3 protein sequence are merged under the most common genes and DNA. The V and J calls, along with clone size, are taken from TCRdb and not from the paper's own processing. A total of roughly 630,000 distinct CDR3 sequences appear in this sample, about 7.6% of them only once. The top ten constitute 1.5% to 2% of the sample.

Every donor was a healthy Caucasian. The twin cohort consisted of three pairs of female monozygotic twins, all aged about 18 to 29 years. RNA for TCR libraries was isolated from peripheral blood mononuclear cells. From the cysteine through the phenylalanine, the CDR3 covers 12 amino acids. Left in the record is the CDR3 DNA by itself, 36 bases read in frame from the first base. The germline V gene (reference sequence) provides CDR1 SEHNR and CDR2 FQNEAQ. Trimming removed 5 bases from V and 13 bases from J, leaving 15 bases between the germline ends. These data were also filed under a second study, of yellow fever vaccine responses in identical twins. As that second paper reports: According to the authors, in identical twins the way T cells responded to vaccination appeared partly convergent and partly personalized. In identical twins, the study followed T cell clones that responded to the vaccine with precision.

Specimen: PBMCs. The TCR sequence derives from a woman between 18 and 30 years old in good health. The V gene is TRBV7-9 and the J gene is TRBJ2-1, with the D call perhaps TRBD1 or TRBD2, each one matching 5 bases. The CDR3: CASSPGAGAQFF. The DNA is as follows: TGTGCCAGCAGCCCAGGAGCCGGGGCCCAGTTCTTC.